This entry concerns a single T cell receptor (beta chain). The ends were cut back, 0 bases at V and 5 bases at J, with 9 bases in the middle. Germline V gives CDR1 SGHAT, CDR2 FQDESV (reference sequence). The CDR3 has 14 amino acids. Clones were read by immunoSEQ multiplex PCR, and TCRdb kept only the in-frame ones, dropping some. The sample yields approximately 200,000 clones, roughly 90% seen once. The sample is drawn from a study of blood T cell repertoires in COVID-19. Study background: Acute and convalescent COVID-19 samples came from the United States, Italy and Spain.

The recovered donors of Cohort 3 showed two negative PCRs, clearance, or symptom resolution. The sample taken for sequencing was PBMCs or T cells enriched from blood (not recorded which). The rearrangement links TRBV11-1 to TRBJ2-3, with D unclear. The receptor was isolated from a woman aged 25 to 39 who had recovered from COVID-19. The CDR3 DNA is TGTGCCAGCAGCTTAGCGCAAACTATAGATACGCAGTATTTT. Translated: CASSLAQTIDTQYF.